The text below deals with one TCR beta chain. The source of the sample is a study of blood T cell repertoires in COVID-19. On the study more broadly: Researchers got acute and convalescent COVID-19 samples from the United States, Italy and Spain.

V shed 3 bases and J shed 2 bases, with 8 bases lying between them. This CDR3 has 13 amino acids. The germline CDR1 and CDR2 sequences are SEHNR and FQNEAQ (reference sequence). Each recovered donor of Cohort 3 presented with two negative PCRs, clearance, or symptom resolution. As handled by the study authors: From reference gene primer amplification, estimates of nucleated cell counts were derived. TCRdb keeps only in-frame clones here, not all; method: immunoSEQ multiplex PCR. V, J and clone size are those of that table, while D and trimming were read from the DNA. Among 150,000 to 200,000 clones listed, around 79% were seen once.

The clonotype comes from a man over 45 who had recovered from COVID-19. This chain joins TRBV7-9 and TRBJ2-7; D remains unclear. The sample consisted of PBMCs or T cells enriched from blood (not recorded which). The CDR3 reads CASSFGSTYEQYF. DNA of the CDR3: TGTGCCAGCAGCTTCGGGTCCACCTACGAGCAGTACTTC.